The 17 T cell receptor beta chains given below trace back to one sample, sequenced in a study of T cells after yellow fever vaccination. Using its own MiXCR run on the 5' RACE reads, TCRdb lists one record per CDR3 protein. The data contain about 220,000 distinct CDR3 sequences, around 3.1% of them singletons. The sequencing used CD4+ T cells sorted from PBMCs, collected 10 days after the yellow fever booster vaccination. The origin of the receptors is a man between 18 and 35 years old who received the YFV17D yellow fever vaccine.

This clonotype was seen a handful of times. This chain connects TRBV3-1 to TRBJ2-5, with D unclear. Trimming pared 3 bases from V and 3 bases from J, leaving 5 bases between. The CDR3 has 12 residues. CDR1 is LGHDT and CDR2 is YNNKEL in the germline V gene (reference sequence). This chain's CDR3 is CASSHQKETQYF. For the CDR3, the DNA is TGTGCCAGCAGCCACCAAAAAGAGACCCAGTACTTC.

In its sample, this clonotype was seen a few times. The rearrangement links TRBV7-9 to TRBJ2-1, with TRBD2 matching 10 bases. CDR3 length: 17 residues. V was clipped by 6 bases and J by 0 bases; unmatched bases: 8. Germline V gene sequence: CDR1 SEHNR, CDR2 FQNEAQ (reference sequence). The chain's CDR3 is CASRQRTSGSSYNEQFF. In nucleotides, the CDR3 is TGTGCCAGCAGGCAACGGACTAGCGGAAGCTCCTACAATGAGCAGTTCTTC.

This clonotype has just a few counts. The chain uses TRBV2 and TRBJ1-2; no definite D call. The germline V and J ends were trimmed by 3 bases and 3 bases, with 5 bases remaining between them. This CDR3 region has 12 residues. Per the germline V gene, CDR1 is SNHLY and CDR2 is FYNNEI. Here the CDR3 DNA reads TGTGCCAGCAGTGAGCCAGACTATGGCTACACCTTC. Encoded protein: CASSEPDYGYTF.

The sample holds many counts of this clonotype. The rearrangement uses TRBV5-1 and TRBJ2-7; D might be TRBD2 (6 bases). V was shortened by 0 bases and J by 4 bases, with 14 bases between the two germline ends. CDR3 length: 15 amino acids. CDR1 and CDR2 (germline): SGHRS, YFSETQ. The CDR3 loop reads CASSLVGGTEYEQYF. The CDR3 coding sequence is TGCGCCAGCAGCTTGGTCGGGGGTACCGAGTACGAGCAGTACTTC. The complete variable domain, with remaining parts taken from reference TRBV5-1 and TRBJ2-7, reads KAGVTQTPRYLIKTRGQQVTLSCSPISGHRSVSWYQQTPGQGLQFLFEYFSETQRNKGNFPGRFSGRQFSNSRSEMNVSTLELGDSALYLCASSLVGGTEYEQYFGPGTRLTVT.

The chain combines TRBV6-2 or TRBV6-3 with TRBJ1-2; D is uncertain. V lost 0 bases and J lost 5, with 7 bases in between. There are 13 residues in the CDR3. Germline V CDR1 and CDR2: MNHEY, SVGEGT. This CDR3 reads CASSYSRKYGYTF. In nucleotides, the CDR3 is TGTGCCAGCAGTTACTCCAGAAAATATGGCTACACCTTC.

The chain has TRBV7-2 and TRBJ1-4; D might be TRBD1 (6 bases). Germline V gene lookup returns CDR1 SGHTA and CDR2 FQGNSA. Trimming left V 1 base short and J 13 bases short, with 10 bases between. The CDR3 spans 12 residues. The CDR3, as DNA: TGTGCCAGCAGCTTAGAGCTAGGGGGACTGTTTTTT. This translates into CASSLELGGLFF. The full variable domain, with the rest looked up from reference TRBV7-2 and TRBJ1-4, is GAGVSQSPSNKVTEKGKDVELRCDPISGHTALYWYRQSLGQGLEFLIYFQGNSAPDKSGLPSDRFSAERTGGSVSTLTIQRTQQEDSAVYLCASSLELGGLFFGSGTQLSVL.

There are many counts of this clonotype. This chain links TRBV20-1 with TRBJ2-4; possible D gene TRBD2, 5 bases. The CDR3 runs to 11 residues. CDR1 and CDR2 from the germline V gene are DFQATT and SNEGSKA (reference sequence). Trimming left V 2 bases short and J 9 bases short, with 8 bases between. The CDR3 here is CSARPRGIQYF. CDR3 sequence (DNA): TGCAGTGCTAGACCCCGGGGCATTCAGTACTTC.

The V and J genes are TRBV6-5 and TRBJ2-1; D not resolved. Between the trimmed V and J ends, which lost 7 bases and 9 bases, there was a span of 22 bases. Germline lookup yields CDR1 MNHEY and CDR2 SVGAGI. This CDR3 is 15 amino acids long. Here the CDR3 DNA reads TGTGCCAGCATGTCAATTAGTAAATCTGCCAGTGAGCAGTTCTTC. This codes for CASMSISKSASEQFF.

The V call is TRBV24-1, the J call TRBJ2-3; 9 positions match TRBD1. This CDR3 is 16 amino acids long. Germline V gene data show CDR1 as KGHDR and CDR2 as SFDVKD. V shed 4 bases and J 3 bases; nucleotides not matched to a gene: 7. Here the CDR3 DNA reads TGTGCCACCAGTGACACGACAGGGGGTTGGACAGATACGCAGTATTTT. Translated, it gives CATSDTTGGWTDTQYF.

The rearrangement uses TRBV20-1 and TRBJ2-1; 10 nucleotides line up with TRBD2. The CDR3 sequence is 14 residues long. The V gene end was trimmed by 2 bases and the J gene end by 4 bases; junction bases not matched to a gene: 2. The germline V gene has CDR1 DFQATT and CDR2 SNEGSKA (reference sequence). Here the CDR3 DNA reads TGCAGTGCTAGACTAGCGGGGGCATACAATGAGCAGTTCTTC. The encoded protein is CSARLAGAYNEQFF.

In its sample, this clonotype was seen many times. The rearrangement links TRBV6-1 to TRBJ2-3, with unresolved D. V lost 0 bases and J lost 1, with 8 bases in between. Germline CDR1 MNHNS, CDR2 SASEGT. The CDR3 contains 15 residues. CDR3: CASSEAPQGTDTQYF. DNA of the CDR3: TGTGCCAGCAGTGAAGCTCCCCAGGGCACAGATACGCAGTATTTT.

The chain carries TRBV12-3 or TRBV12-4 and TRBJ2-7, with D possibly matching TRBD1 (6 bases). The V gene lost 5 bases and the J gene lost 1 base, with 12 bases spanning the gap. The CDR3 sequence is 14 residues long. The CDR3 DNA is TGTGCCAGCAGTGTCAATACAGGGTCCTACGAGCAGTACTTC. Translating it yields CASSVNTGSYEQYF.

Comment on this clonotype: A much larger clone lies one base from this, so it may be a read error. The gene calls are TRBV27 and TRBJ1-1; unclear D gene. V dropped 3 bases and J dropped 3 bases, with 8 bases sitting between them. Germline loops: CDR1 MNHEY, CDR2 SMNVEV (reference sequence). This CDR3 contains 13 residues. The DNA for the CDR3 is TGTGCCAGCAGTTTCAGCAGGTACACTGAAGCTTTCTTT. Its translation: CASSFSRYTEAFF.

This clonotype was seen repeatedly, ten times or more. V usage is TRBV4-3 and J usage is TRBJ2-5; 9 positions agree with TRBD1. The junction had 6 bases not matched to a gene; V was cut back by 0 bases and J by 4 bases. The CDR3 has 16 amino acids. Germline lookup yields CDR1 LGHNA and CDR2 YSLEER. The CDR3 is CASSQDSGTGRETQYF. CDR3 DNA sequence: TGCGCCAGCAGCCAAGATTCGGGGACAGGGAGAGAGACCCAGTACTTC.

Only a few counts were recorded for this clonotype. The gene calls are TRBV5-4 and TRBJ2-6, with 7 bases lining up with TRBD1. With V trimmed by 4 bases and J by 4 bases, 20 bases remained unmatched. Germline CDR1 is SGHNT and CDR2 is YYREEE (reference sequence). The length of the CDR3 is 20 residues. CDR3 bases: TGTGCCAGCAGCCCCACCAGGCGGACAGGTACCCTGAAGGGGGCCAACGTCCTGACTTTC. Protein product: CASSPTRRTGTLKGANVLTF.

This clonotype came up many times. The chain combines TRBV4-2 with TRBJ1-4; possibly TRBD1 for D (5 bases). Germline lookup yields CDR1 LGHNA and CDR2 YNFKEQ. Trimming stripped 4 bases from V and 2 bases from J, with 20 bases between. The CDR3 has 18 residues. The CDR3, as DNA: TGTGCCAGCAGCCCCATTCGTGGCAGGGCCCCGACTAATGAAAAACTGTTTTTT. It encodes CASSPIRGRAPTNEKLFF.

This clonotype was observed a few times. This clone may be a read error of a much larger clone one base away. This sequence joins TRBV20-1 and TRBJ2-7; 7 nucleotides line up with TRBD1. The CDR3 is 13 residues long. Germline CDR1 reads DFQATT; CDR2 reads SNEGSKA (reference sequence). The CDR3 bases are TGCAGGGCCCCGAGACAGGGTCTCGTCGAGCAGTACGTC. Translation gives CRAPRQGLVEQYV.